These 17 T cell receptor beta chains were all obtained from the same sample, sequenced in a study of T-cell reconstitution after alpha-beta-depleted transplantation in children. It was with unique molecular identifiers that the TCRbeta library was prepared. TCRdb independently ran MiXCR on the PCR reads; one entry per CDR3 protein. The table shows 450,000 to 600,000 distinct CDR3 sequences, with 30% to 35% occurring only once. The specimen comprised PBMCs from the stem cell graft donor, sampled from the stem cell graft. These receptors originate from a human donor who donated a stem cell graft to a child with aplastic anemia.

The sample holds a few counts of this clonotype. The chain has TRBV20-1 and TRBJ1-1; possible D gene TRBD1, 6 bases. CDR3 size: 17 residues. Germline V gene sequence: CDR1 DFQATT, CDR2 SNEGSKA (reference sequence). Deletions cut 0 bases from V and 1 base from J, with 18 bases between. CDR3 in amino acids: CSARDEGRQVKNTEAFF. DNA for the CDR3: TGCAGTGCTAGAGATGAGGGCAGACAGGTAAAGAACACTGAAGCTTTCTTT.

The chain links TRBV14 to TRBJ1-6; weak D call: TRBD1 (6 bases). Deletions cut 5 bases from V and 10 bases from J, with 21 bases between. Germline V gene data show CDR1 as SGHDN and CDR2 as FVKESK. CDR3 length: 16 residues. Written as DNA, the CDR3 is TGTGCCAGCAGCAAGCGGGCCGGACAGCTTCTGTCACCCCTCCACTTT. Translated, it gives CASSKRAGQLLSPLHF. Full variable domain (outside the CDR3, taken from reference TRBV14 and TRBJ1-6): EAGVTQFPSHSVIEKGQTVTLRCDPISGHDNLYWYRRVMGKEIKFLLHFVKESKQDESGMPNNRFLAERTGGTYSTLKVQPAELEDSGVYFCASSKRAGQLLSPLHFGNGTRLTVT.

This clonotype was observed many times. This chain uses TRBV5-5 with TRBJ2-3; perhaps TRBD2 as D (5 bases). V lost 0 bases and J 3 bases, leaving 8 bases between the germline ends. Germline loops: CDR1 SGHKS, CDR2 YYEKEE (reference sequence). The CDR3 length is 14 residues. The CDR3 reads CASSLGGRTDTQYF. In DNA form, the CDR3 reads TGTGCCAGCAGCTTGGGTGGGAGAACAGATACGCAGTATTTT.

The J gene is TRBJ2-1, the V gene TRBV29-1; D gene unclear. With 4 bases removed from V and 6 bases from J, the gap between germline ends came to 13 bases. The CDR3 length is 13 residues. The germline V gene has CDR1 SQVTM and CDR2 ANQGSEA. The chain's CDR3 is CSVGEGSANEQFF. CDR3 nucleotide sequence: TGCAGCGTTGGGGAAGGGTCAGCCAATGAGCAGTTCTTC.

This clonotype was seen more than once but under ten times. The chain uses TRBV7-9 and TRBJ2-7, with unresolved D. The germline V gene has CDR1 SEHNR and CDR2 FQNEAQ (reference sequence). V was cut by 5 bases and J by 6 bases, with 11 bases left in between. This CDR3 contains 12 residues. The DNA of the CDR3 is TGTGCCAGCAGCCTGGGCCACGTCGAGCAGTACGTC. Translating it yields CASSLGHVEQYV.

The V gene is TRBV20-1, the J gene TRBJ1-5; TRBD1 matches 7 bases. The germline gives CDR1 DFQATT, CDR2 SNEGSKA (reference sequence). This CDR3 is 16 amino acids long. V shed 6 bases and J 1 base; nucleotides not matched to a gene: 12. The CDR3 reads CSAQTFQGVSNQPQHF. CDR3 DNA: TGCAGTGCCCAAACGTTCCAGGGGGTGAGCAATCAGCCCCAGCATTTT.

The chain recombines TRBV9 with TRBJ2-7; a weak D match, TRBD2 (6 bases). This CDR3 is built from 15 residues. CDR1 is SGDLS, CDR2 YYNGEE, per germline. Trimming stripped 0 bases from V and 7 bases from J, with 17 bases between. The CDR3: CASSVGAEGAWEQYF. As DNA, the CDR3 is TGTGCCAGCAGCGTAGGAGCGGAGGGTGCTTGGGAGCAGTACTTC.

V is TRBV7-9 and J is TRBJ2-1; a possible D gene is TRBD2 (6 bases). Per germline, CDR1 SEHNR and CDR2 FQNEAQ (reference sequence). V shed 6 bases and J shed 5 bases, with 17 bases lying between them. This CDR3 contains 15 residues. The CDR3 protein is CASRTGSWSNNEQFF. The CDR3 DNA follows: TGTGCCAGCAGGACCGGGAGTTGGAGTAACAATGAGCAGTTCTTC.

This clonotype was seen once. The J gene is TRBJ1-2, the V gene TRBV28; D possibly corresponds to TRBD1 (5 bases). This CDR3 is built from 13 residues. The ends were cut back, 4 bases at V and 8 bases at J, with 14 bases in the middle. Germline V CDR1 and CDR2: MDHEN, SYDVKM. Here the CDR3 reads CASSSGGGTGYTF. The CDR3 region has the DNA TGTGCCAGCAGTTCAGGCGGGGGGACGGGCTACACCTTC.

This chain uses TRBV3-1 with TRBJ2-4; D might be TRBD1 or TRBD2, each matching 6 bases. This CDR3 spans 16 amino acids. CDR1 and CDR2 from the germline V gene are LGHDT and YNNKEL (reference sequence). Trimming removed 1 base from V and 3 bases from J, with 13 bases in between. The CDR3 DNA reads as TGTGCCAGCAGCCAAGGTCGAGGGGGAGGCAAAAACATTCAGTACTTC. Translation: CASSQGRGGGKNIQYF. Drawing the rest from reference TRBV3-1 and TRBJ2-4, the complete variable domain is DTAVSQTPKYLVTQMGNDKSIKCEQNLGHDTMYWYKQDSKKFLKIMFSYNNKELIINETVPNRFSPKSPDKAHLNLHINSLELGDSAVYFCASSQGRGGGKNIQYFGAGTRLSVL.

The V call is TRBV6-5, the J call TRBJ1-2; D is possibly TRBD1 (6 bases). The germline V gene has CDR1 MNHEY and CDR2 SVGAGI. The V gene lost 5 bases and the J gene lost 6 bases, with 19 bases spanning the gap. This CDR3 is built from 15 residues. The DNA for the CDR3 is TGTGCCAGCAGTAACCCCCGGCAGGGGTACGATGGCTACACCTTC. It encodes CASSNPRQGYDGYTF.

The chain is built from TRBV3-1 and TRBJ1-1; D unresolved. V dropped 1 base and J dropped 5 bases, with 11 bases sitting between them. This CDR3 contains 14 residues. CDR1 LGHDT and CDR2 YNNKEL come from the germline V gene (reference sequence). CDR3 nucleotide sequence: TGTGCCAGCAGCCAAGGGGGAGGGAGAACTGAAGCTTTCTTT. Its translation is CASSQGGGRTEAFF.

The sample holds a few counts of this clonotype. V usage is TRBV7-3 and J usage is TRBJ2-1; no definite D call. Germline CDR1 SGHTA, CDR2 FQGTGA. Trimming took off 0 bases at V and 7 bases at J, with 10 bases between the two ends. This CDR3 has 14 residues. The DNA for the CDR3 is TGTGCCAGCAGCTTAACGGCCCCGCCGAATGAGCAGTTCTTC. It translates to CASSLTAPPNEQFF.

There are a few counts of this clonotype. The V and J genes are TRBV5-1 and TRBJ2-3, with D unclear. Germline V CDR1 and CDR2: SGHRS, YFSETQ. V dropped 2 bases and J dropped 2 bases, with 18 bases sitting between them. The CDR3 has 17 amino acids. In nucleotides, the CDR3 is TGCGCCAGCAGCTTAGGGTGGATGGCTCCTAACACAGATACGCAGTATTTT. Translation gives CASSLGWMAPNTDTQYF.

The V gene is TRBV12-3 or TRBV12-4, the J gene TRBJ2-3; 11 bases are shared with TRBD2. V lost 3 bases, J lost 4 bases, and 3 bases stayed unmatched. The CDR3 spans 15 residues. The CDR3 nucleotides are TGTGCCAGCAGTTTCTTTAGCGGGAGGGCAGATACGCAGTATTTT. This encodes CASSFFSGRADTQYF.

The chain is built from TRBV24-1 and TRBJ2-1; 14 bases are shared with TRBD2. Trimming took 7 bases from V and 10 from J; bases not matched to a gene: 5. The CDR3 totals 14 residues. Germline CDR1 is KGHDR and CDR2 is SFDVKD. The CDR3 nucleotides read TGTGCCACCAGCGGGACTAGCGGGGGCCGGGAGCAGTTCTTC. Amino acid sequence: CATSGTSGGREQFF.

This clonotype turned up a few times. The chain couples TRBV11-1 to TRBJ2-7; either TRBD1 or TRBD2 may fit D (5 bases each). In germline, CDR1 is SGHAT, CDR2 FQDESV (reference sequence). There are 14 residues in the CDR3. V shed 3 bases and J shed 2 bases, with 11 bases lying between them. CDR3 protein: CASSFPTGPYEQYV. The CDR3 region has the DNA TGTGCCAGCAGCTTTCCAACGGGGCCCTACGAGCAGTACGTC.